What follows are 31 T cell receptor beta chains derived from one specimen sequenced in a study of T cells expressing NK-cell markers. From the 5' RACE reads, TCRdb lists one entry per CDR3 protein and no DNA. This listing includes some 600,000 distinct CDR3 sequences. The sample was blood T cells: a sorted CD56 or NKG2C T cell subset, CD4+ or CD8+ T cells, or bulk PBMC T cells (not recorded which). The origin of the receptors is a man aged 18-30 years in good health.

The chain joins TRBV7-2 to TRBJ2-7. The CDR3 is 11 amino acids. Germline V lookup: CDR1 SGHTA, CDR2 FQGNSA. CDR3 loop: CASSRIYEQYF.

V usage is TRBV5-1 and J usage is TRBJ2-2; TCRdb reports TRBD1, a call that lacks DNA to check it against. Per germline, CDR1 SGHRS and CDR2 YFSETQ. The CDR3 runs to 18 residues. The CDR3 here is CASSLASLRAGSGGELFF.

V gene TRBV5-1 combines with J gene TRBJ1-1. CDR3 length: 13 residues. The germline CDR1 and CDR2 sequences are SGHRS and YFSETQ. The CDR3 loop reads CASSPWGNTEAFF.

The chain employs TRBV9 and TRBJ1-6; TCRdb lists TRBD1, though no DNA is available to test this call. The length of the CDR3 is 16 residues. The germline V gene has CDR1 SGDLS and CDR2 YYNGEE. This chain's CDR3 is CASGGTESSYNSPLHF.

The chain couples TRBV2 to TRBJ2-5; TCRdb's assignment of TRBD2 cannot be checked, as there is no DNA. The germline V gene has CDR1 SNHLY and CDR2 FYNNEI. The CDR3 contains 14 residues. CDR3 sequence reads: CASREREGPETQYF.

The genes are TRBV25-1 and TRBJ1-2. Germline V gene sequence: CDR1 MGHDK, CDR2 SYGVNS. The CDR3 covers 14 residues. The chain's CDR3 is CASSTFLVNYGYTF.

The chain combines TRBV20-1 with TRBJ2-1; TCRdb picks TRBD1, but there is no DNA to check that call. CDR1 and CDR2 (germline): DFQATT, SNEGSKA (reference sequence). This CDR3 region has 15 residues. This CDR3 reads CSAREEGQGANEQFF.

CDR3 in amino acids: CASSFNSQGGAFF. V and J are TRBV11-2 and TRBJ1-1; the D gene TCRdb calls, TRBD1, cannot be checked with no DNA. The length of the CDR3 is 13 residues. CDR1 and CDR2 from the germline V gene are SGHAT and FQNNGV.

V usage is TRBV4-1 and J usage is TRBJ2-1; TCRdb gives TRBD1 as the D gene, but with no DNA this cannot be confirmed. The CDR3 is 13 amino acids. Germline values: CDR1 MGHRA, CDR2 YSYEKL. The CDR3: CASSQDYRGVQFF.

CDR3 sequence reads: CASSTRQVAGELFF. The chain carries TRBV11-2 and TRBJ2-2; TCRdb returns TRBD1, unconfirmable since there is no DNA. The CDR3 consists of 14 residues. The germline CDR1 and CDR2 sequences are SGHAT and FQNNGV.

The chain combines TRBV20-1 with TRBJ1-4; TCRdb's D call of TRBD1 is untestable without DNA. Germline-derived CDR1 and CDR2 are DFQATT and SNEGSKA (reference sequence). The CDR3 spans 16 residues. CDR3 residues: CSARDRGTGVHEKLFF.

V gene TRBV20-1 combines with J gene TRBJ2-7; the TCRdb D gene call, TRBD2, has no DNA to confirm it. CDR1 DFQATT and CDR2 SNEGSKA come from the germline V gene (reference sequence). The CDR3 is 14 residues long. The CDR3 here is CSANPGLAPYEQYF.

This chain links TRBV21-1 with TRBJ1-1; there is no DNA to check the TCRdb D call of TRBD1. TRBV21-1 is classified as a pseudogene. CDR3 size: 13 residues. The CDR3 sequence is CASSTGRFVGAFF.

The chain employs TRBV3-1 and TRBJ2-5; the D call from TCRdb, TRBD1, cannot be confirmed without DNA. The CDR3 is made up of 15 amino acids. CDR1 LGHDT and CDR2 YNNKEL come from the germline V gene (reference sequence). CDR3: CASSRPPPNTETQYF.

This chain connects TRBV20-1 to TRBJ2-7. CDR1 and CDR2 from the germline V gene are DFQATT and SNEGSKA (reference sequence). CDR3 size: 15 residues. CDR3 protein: CSARGLLNRIYEQYF.

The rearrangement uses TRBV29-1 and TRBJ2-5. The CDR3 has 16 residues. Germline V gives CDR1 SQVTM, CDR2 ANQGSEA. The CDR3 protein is CSVHPIRGVGLETQYF.

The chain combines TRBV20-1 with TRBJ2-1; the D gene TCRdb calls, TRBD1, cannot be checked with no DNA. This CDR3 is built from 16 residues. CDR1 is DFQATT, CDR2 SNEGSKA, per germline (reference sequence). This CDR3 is CSARSPRDRGGNEQFF.

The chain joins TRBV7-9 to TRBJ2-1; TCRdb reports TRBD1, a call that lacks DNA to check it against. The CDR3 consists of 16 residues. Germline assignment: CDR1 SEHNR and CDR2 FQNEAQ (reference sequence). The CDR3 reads CASSPRAGGALDEQFF.

Here the CDR3 reads CSARDPQGADTQYF. V gene TRBV20-1 combines with J gene TRBJ2-3; absent DNA, TCRdb's TRBD1 call cannot be checked. The CDR3 contains 14 residues. The germline CDR1 and CDR2 sequences are DFQATT and SNEGSKA (reference sequence).

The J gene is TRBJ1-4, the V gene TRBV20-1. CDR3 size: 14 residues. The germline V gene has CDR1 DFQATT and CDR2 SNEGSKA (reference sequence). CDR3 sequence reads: CSAADLTTNEKLFF.

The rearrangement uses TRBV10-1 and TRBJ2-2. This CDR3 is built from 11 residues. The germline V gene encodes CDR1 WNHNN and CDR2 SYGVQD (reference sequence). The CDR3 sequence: CASSASGELFF.

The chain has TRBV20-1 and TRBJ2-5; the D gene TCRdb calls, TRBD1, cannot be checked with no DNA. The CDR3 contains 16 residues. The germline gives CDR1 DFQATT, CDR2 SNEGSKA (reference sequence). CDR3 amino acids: CSARDPNRQLQETQYF.

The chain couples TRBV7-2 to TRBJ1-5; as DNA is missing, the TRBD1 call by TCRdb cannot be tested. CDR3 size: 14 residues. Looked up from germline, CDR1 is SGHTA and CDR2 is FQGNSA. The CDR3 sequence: CASSLRTGGQPQHF. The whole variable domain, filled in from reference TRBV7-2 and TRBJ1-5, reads GAGVSQSPSNKVTEKGKDVELRCDPISGHTALYWYRQSLGQGLEFLIYFQGNSAPDKSGLPSDRFSAERTGGSVSTLTIQRTQQEDSAVYLCASSLRTGGQPQHFGDGTRLSIL.

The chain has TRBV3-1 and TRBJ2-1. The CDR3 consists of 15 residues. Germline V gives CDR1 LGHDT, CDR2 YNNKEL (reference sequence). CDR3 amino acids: CASSQYLAGYNEQFF.

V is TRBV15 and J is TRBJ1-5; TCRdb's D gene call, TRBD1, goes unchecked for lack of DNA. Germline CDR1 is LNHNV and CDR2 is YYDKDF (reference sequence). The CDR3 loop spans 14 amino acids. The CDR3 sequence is CATSPRQGEHPQHF.

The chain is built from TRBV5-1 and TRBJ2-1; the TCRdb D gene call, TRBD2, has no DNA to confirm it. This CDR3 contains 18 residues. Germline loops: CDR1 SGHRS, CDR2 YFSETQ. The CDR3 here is CASSFMASGPGLGNEQFF.

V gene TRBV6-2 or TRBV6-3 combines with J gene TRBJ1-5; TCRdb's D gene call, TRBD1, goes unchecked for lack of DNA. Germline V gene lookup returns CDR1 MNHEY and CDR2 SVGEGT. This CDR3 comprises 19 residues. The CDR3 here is CASSLLAVTAFRPNQPQHF.

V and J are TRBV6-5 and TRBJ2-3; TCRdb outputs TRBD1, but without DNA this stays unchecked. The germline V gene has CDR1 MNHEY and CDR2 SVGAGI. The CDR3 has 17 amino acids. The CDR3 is CASSYSLPLIGTDTQYF.

CDR3 residues: CASRPGTGTGELFF. The genes are TRBV7-3 and TRBJ2-2; TCRdb's assignment of TRBD1 cannot be checked, as there is no DNA. The germline gives CDR1 SGHTA, CDR2 FQGTGA. The CDR3 spans 14 residues.

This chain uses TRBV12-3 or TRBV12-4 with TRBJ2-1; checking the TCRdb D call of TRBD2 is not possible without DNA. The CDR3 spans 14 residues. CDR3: CASGRLAGYNEQFF.

The chain's CDR3 is CASKSGNYGYTF. The V call is TRBV6-2 or TRBV6-3, the J call TRBJ1-2. The CDR3 runs to 12 residues. CDR1 and CDR2 (germline): MNHEY, SVGEGT.